The 4 T cell receptor beta chains below were found in one sample sequenced in a study of blood T cell repertoires in COVID-19. Clones were read by immunoSEQ multiplex PCR, and TCRdb kept only the in-frame ones, dropping some. The data contain approximately 200,000 clones, 88% of them seen just once; the ten biggest clones take up more than 1.5%. Sequences were obtained from peripheral blood. All receptors come from a man in his 70s with acute or convalescent COVID-19.

The V call is TRBV19, the J call TRBJ1-2, with 9 bases aligning to TRBD1. Germline V gene sequence: CDR1 LNHDA, CDR2 SQIVND (reference sequence). The trim removed 6 bases at V and 4 bases at J, leaving 12 bases unmatched. The CDR3 is 16 amino acids. CDR3 nucleotide sequence: TGTGCCAGTAGGACATGGACAGGGGAGGTCGGCTATGGCTACACCTTC. It is translated as CASRTWTGEVGYGYTF.

The chain combines TRBV7-2 with TRBJ2-3; tentative D call: TRBD2 (6 bases). Germline loops: CDR1 SGHTA, CDR2 FQGNSA. CDR3 length: 15 residues. Trimming cost V 5 bases and J 0 bases, with 12 bases left between them. The CDR3 reads CASSPTRVSTDTQYF. DNA of the CDR3: TGTGCCAGCAGCCCGACTAGAGTTAGCACAGATACGCAGTATTTT.

The rearrangement uses TRBV11-2 and TRBJ2-1; 8 nucleotides align to TRBD1. The junction had 6 bases not matched to a gene; V was cut back by 4 bases and J by 4 bases. CDR1 is SGHAT, CDR2 FQNNGV, per germline. CDR3 length equals 15 residues. The CDR3 coding sequence is TGTGCCAGCAGCTACACGACAGGGGTGTACAATGAGCAGTTCTTC. Its protein product is CASSYTTGVYNEQFF.

The chain carries TRBV5-4 and TRBJ2-1, with TRBD2 as a possible D gene (6 bases). This CDR3 region has 16 residues. The V end was cut by 4 bases, the J end by 8 bases, with 22 bases between. Germline-derived CDR1 and CDR2 are SGHNT and YYREEE (reference sequence). The CDR3 region has the DNA TGTGCCAGCAGCACGGGGGATCATGGTGCGTACGATGAGCAGTTCTTC. Protein: CASSTGDHGAYDEQFF.